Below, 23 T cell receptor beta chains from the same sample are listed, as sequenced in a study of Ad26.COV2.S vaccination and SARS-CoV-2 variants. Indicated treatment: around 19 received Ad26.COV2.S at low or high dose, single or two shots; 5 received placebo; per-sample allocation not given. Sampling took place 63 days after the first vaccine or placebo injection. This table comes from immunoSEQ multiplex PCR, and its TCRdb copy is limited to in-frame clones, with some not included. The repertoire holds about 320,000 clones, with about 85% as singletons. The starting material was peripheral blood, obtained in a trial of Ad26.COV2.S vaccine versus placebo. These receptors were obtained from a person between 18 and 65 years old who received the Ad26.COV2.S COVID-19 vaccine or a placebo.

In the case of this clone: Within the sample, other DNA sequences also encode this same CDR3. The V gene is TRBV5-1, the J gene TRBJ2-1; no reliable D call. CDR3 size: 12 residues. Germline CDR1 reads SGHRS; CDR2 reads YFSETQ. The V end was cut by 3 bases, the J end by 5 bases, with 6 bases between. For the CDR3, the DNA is TGCGCCAGCAGCTGGGGTAACAATGAGCAGTTCTTC. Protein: CASSWGNNEQFF.

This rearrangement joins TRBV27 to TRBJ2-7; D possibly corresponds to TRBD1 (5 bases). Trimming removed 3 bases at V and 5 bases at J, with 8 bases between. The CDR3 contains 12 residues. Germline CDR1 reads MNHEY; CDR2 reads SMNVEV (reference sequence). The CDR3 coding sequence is TGTGCCAGCAGTTTCCAGGGCCACGAGCAGTACTTC. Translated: CASSFQGHEQYF.

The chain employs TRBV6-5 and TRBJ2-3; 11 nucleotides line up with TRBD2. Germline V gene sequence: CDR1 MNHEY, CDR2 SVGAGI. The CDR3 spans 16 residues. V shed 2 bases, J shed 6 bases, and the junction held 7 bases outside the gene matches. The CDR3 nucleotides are TGTGCCAGCAGTTACAGTAGCGGGGGGGCCTCGGATACGCAGTATTTT. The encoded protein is CASSYSSGGASDTQYF.

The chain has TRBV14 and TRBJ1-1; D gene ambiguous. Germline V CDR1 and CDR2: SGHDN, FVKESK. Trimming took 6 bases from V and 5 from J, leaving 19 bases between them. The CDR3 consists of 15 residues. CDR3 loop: CASSSSGPRGTEAFF. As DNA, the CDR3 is TGTGCCAGCAGTTCATCCGGGCCCCGAGGTACTGAAGCTTTCTTT. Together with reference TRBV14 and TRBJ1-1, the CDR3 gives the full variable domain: EAGVTQFPSHSVIEKGQTVTLRCDPISGHDNLYWYRRVMGKEIKFLLHFVKESKQDESGMPNNRFLAERTGGTYSTLKVQPAELEDSGVYFCASSSSGPRGTEAFFGQGTRLTVV.

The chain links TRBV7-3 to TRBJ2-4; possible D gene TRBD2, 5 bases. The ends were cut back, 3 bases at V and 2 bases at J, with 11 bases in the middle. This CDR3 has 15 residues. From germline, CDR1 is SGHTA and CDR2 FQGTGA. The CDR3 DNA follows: TGTGCCAGCAGCTTCCGAACCGGGACCAAAAACATTCAGTACTTC. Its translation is CASSFRTGTKNIQYF.

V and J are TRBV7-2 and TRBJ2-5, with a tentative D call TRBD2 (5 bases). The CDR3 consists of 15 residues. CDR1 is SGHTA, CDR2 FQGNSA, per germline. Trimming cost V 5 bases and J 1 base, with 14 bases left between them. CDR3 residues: CASSNRVATQETQYF. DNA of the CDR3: TGTGCCAGCAGCAATAGGGTAGCGACCCAAGAGACCCAGTACTTC.

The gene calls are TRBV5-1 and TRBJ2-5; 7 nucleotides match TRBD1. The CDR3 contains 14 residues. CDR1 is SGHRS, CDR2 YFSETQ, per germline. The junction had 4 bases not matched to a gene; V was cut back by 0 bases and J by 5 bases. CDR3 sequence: CASSLAGRGETQYF. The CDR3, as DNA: TGCGCCAGCAGCTTGGCTGGCAGGGGGGAGACCCAGTACTTC. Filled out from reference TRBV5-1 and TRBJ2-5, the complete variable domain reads KAGVTQTPRYLIKTRGQQVTLSCSPISGHRSVSWYQQTPGQGLQFLFEYFSETQRNKGNFPGRFSGRQFSNSRSEMNVSTLELGDSALYLCASSLAGRGETQYFGPGTRLLVL.

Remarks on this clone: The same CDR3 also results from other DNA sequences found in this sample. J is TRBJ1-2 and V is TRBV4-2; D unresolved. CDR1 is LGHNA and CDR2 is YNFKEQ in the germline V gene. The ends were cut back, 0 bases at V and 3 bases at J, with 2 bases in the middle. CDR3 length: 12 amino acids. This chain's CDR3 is CASSQDYYGYTF. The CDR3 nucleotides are TGTGCCAGCAGCCAAGATTACTATGGCTACACCTTC.

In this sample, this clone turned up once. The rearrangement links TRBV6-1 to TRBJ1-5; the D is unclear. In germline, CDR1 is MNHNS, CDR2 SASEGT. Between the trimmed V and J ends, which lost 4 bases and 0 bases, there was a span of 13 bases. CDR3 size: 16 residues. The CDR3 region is CASSVGQPYSNQPQHF. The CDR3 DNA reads TGTGCCAGCAGTGTCGGGCAGCCTTATAGCAATCAGCCCCAGCATTTT.

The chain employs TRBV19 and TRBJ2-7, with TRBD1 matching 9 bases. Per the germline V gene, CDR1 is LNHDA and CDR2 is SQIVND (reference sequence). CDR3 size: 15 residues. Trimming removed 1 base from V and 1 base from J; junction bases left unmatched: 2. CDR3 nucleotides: TGTGCCAGTAGTATAGTGGGACAGGGTTCCTACGAGCAGTACTTC. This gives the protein CASSIVGQGSYEQYF.

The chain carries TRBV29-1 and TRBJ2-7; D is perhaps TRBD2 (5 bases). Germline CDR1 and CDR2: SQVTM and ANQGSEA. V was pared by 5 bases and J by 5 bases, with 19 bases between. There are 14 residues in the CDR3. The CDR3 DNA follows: TGCAGCGTTCAAGGAGGCGCAAGCACCGACGAGCAGTACTTC. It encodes CSVQGGASTDEQYF.

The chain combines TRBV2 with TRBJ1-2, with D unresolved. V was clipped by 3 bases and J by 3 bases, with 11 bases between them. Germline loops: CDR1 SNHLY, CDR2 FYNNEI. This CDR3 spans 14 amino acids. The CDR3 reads CASSERNRDYGYTF. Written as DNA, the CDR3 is TGTGCCAGCAGTGAGAGGAATAGGGACTATGGCTACACCTTC.

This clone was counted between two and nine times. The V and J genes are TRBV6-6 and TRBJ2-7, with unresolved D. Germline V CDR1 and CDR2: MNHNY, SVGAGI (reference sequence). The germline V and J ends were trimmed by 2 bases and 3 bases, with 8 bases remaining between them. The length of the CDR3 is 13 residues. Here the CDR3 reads CASSYNTDYEQYF. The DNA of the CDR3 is TGTGCCAGCAGTTACAACACAGACTACGAGCAGTACTTC.

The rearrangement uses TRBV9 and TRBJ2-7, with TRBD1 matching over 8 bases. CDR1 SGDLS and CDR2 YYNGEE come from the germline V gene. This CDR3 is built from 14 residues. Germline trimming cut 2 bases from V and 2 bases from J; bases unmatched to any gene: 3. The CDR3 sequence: CASSVGQGPYEQYF. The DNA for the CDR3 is TGTGCCAGCAGCGTTGGACAGGGCCCCTACGAGCAGTACTTC.

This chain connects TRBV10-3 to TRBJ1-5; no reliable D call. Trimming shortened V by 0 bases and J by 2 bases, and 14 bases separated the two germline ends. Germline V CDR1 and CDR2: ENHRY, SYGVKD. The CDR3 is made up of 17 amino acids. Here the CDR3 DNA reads TGTGCCATCAGTGAGTCCTTGGGCAGACTAGGCAATCAGCCCCAGCATTTT. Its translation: CAISESLGRLGNQPQHF.

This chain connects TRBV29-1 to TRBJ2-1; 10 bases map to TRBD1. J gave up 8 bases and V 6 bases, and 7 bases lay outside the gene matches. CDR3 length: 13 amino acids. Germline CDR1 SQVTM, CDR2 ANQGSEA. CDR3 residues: CSVGWDRGDEQFF. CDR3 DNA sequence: TGCAGCGTGGGGTGGGACAGGGGCGATGAGCAGTTCTTC.

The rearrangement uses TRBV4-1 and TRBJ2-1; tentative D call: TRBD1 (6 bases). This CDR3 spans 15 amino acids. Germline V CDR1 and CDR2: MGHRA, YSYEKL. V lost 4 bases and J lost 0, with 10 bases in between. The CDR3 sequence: CASSPQGSSYNEQFF. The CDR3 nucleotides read TGCGCCAGCAGCCCGCAGGGGAGCTCCTACAATGAGCAGTTCTTC.

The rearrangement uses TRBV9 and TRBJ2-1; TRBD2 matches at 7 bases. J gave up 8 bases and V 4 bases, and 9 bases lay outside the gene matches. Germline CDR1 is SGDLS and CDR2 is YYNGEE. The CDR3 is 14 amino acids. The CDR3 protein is CASSSYGGNHEQFF. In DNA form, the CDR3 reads TGTGCCAGCAGCTCATACGGGGGGAACCATGAGCAGTTCTTC.

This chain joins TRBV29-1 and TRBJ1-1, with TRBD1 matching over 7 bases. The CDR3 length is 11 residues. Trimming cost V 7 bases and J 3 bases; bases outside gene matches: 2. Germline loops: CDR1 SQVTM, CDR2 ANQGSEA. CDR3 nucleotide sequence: TGCAGCGGAACAGGGGACACTGAAGCTTTCTTT. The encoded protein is CSGTGDTEAFF.

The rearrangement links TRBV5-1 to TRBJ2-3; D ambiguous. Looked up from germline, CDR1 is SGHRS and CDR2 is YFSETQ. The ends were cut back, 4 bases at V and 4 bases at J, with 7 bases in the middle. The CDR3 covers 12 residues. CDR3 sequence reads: CASSVFSDTQYF. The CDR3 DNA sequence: TGCGCCAGCAGCGTGTTTTCAGATACGCAGTATTTT. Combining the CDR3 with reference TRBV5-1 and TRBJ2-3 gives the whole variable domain KAGVTQTPRYLIKTRGQQVTLSCSPISGHRSVSWYQQTPGQGLQFLFEYFSETQRNKGNFPGRFSGRQFSNSRSEMNVSTLELGDSALYLCASSVFSDTQYFGPGTRLTVL.

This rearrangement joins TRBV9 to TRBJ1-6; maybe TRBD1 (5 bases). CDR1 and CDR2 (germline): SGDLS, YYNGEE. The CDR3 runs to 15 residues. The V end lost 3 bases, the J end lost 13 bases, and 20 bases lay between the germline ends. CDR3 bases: TGTGCCAGCAGCGCTCGGGACGGAGGACTCACCCCCCTCCACTTT. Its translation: CASSARDGGLTPLHF.

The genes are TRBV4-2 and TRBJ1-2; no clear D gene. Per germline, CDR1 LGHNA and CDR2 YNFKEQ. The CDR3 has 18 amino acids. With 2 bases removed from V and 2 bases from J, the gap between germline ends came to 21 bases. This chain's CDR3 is CASSQPFRQDLENYGYTF. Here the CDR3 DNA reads TGTGCCAGCAGCCAACCCTTTCGTCAGGATCTCGAAAACTATGGCTACACCTTC.

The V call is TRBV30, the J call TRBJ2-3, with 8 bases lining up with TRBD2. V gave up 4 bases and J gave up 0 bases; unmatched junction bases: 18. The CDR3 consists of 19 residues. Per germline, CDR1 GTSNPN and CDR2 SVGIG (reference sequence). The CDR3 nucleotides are TGTGCCTGGAAGGGGGACTCTACATCTAGCGGGCCTAGCACAGATACGCAGTATTTT. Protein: CAWKGDSTSSGPSTDTQYF.